Below are 12 T cell receptor beta chains sequenced from a single sample in a study of human T cells and chemical hapten exposure. TCRdb reprocessed the RACE reads with MiXCR, giving one entry per CDR3 protein. The profile shows tens of thousands of distinct CDR3 sequences, under 12% of them singletons. Specified time point: patch test 1, 2 weeks after DPC sensitization. Treatment of the sample: therapeutic diphenylcyclopropenone sensitization with weekly scalp DPC. The sequencing here drew on whole blood, taken in connection with sensitization to the hapten diphenylcyclopropenone (DPC). These TCRs come from a man aged 35 to 55 with alopecia areata. Some clones in this sample may be carry-over from other donors' samples.

The chain employs TRBV12-3 or TRBV12-4 and TRBJ2-3; D is possibly TRBD1 (6 bases). Trimming removed 5 bases at V and 10 bases at J, with 22 bases between. The CDR3 consists of 15 residues. The CDR3 DNA is TGTGCCAGCAGTGTGGACAGAAGCTGGCGGGTGGCGCAGTATTTT. Protein product: CASSVDRSWRVAQYF.

This clonotype has a count of ten or more. V is TRBV7-2 and J is TRBJ2-3; 10 nucleotides align to TRBD2. CDR3 length equals 15 residues. V shed 7 bases and J 8 bases; nucleotides not matched to a gene: 12. Germline-derived CDR1 and CDR2 are SGHTA and FQGNSA. CDR3 sequence (DNA): TGTGCCAGCACCCCTAGCGGGAGTGGGGGATCTACGCAGTATTTT. Its protein is CASTPSGSGGSTQYF.

This clonotype was found a few times. The chain combines TRBV20-1 with TRBJ2-3; TRBD1 is a possible D gene (5 bases). Per the germline V gene, CDR1 is DFQATT and CDR2 is SNEGSKA (reference sequence). The CDR3 has 15 amino acids. Trimming stripped 0 bases from V and 0 bases from J, with 10 bases between. CDR3 bases: TGCAGTGCTAGAGATAGTCAGGGAAGCACAGATACGCAGTATTTT. Encoded protein: CSARDSQGSTDTQYF.

There are a few counts of this clonotype. The chain carries TRBV6-2 or TRBV6-3 and TRBJ2-7, with D uncertain. This CDR3 is 11 amino acids long. CDR1 is MNHEY and CDR2 is SVGEGT in the germline V gene. V was shortened by 5 bases and J by 5 bases, with 7 bases between the two germline ends. The CDR3 sequence: CASSDKDEQYF. In DNA form, the CDR3 reads TGTGCCAGCAGTGACAAGGACGAGCAGTACTTC.

This clonotype was seen only a few times. V is TRBV12-3 or TRBV12-4 and J is TRBJ2-1, with D uncertain. The CDR3 extends over 14 amino acids. V lost 3 bases and J 5 bases, leaving 11 bases between the germline ends. The CDR3 nucleotides read TGTGCCAGCAGTTTGATCACGGGCGACAATGAGCAGTTCTTC. Amino acids: CASSLITGDNEQFF.

In its sample, this clonotype was seen a few times. The V call is TRBV10-3, the J call TRBJ1-5, with D perhaps TRBD1 (5 bases). The germline CDR1 and CDR2 sequences are ENHRY and SYGVKD. V was trimmed by 11 bases and J by 0 bases, leaving 11 bases between them. This CDR3 contains 13 residues. The CDR3 here is CASRDLSNQPQHF. The DNA for the CDR3 is TGTGCCTCCCGGGACCTTAGCAATCAGCCCCAGCATTTT.

The V and J genes are TRBV27 and TRBJ2-2, with a weak D call TRBD1 (6 bases). The V gene lost 5 bases and the J gene lost 2 bases, with 15 bases spanning the gap. The CDR3 runs to 16 residues. Germline V gene data show CDR1 as MNHEY and CDR2 as SMNVEV (reference sequence). The CDR3 loop reads CASSLRQVTNTGELFF. In nucleotides, the CDR3 is TGTGCCAGCAGTCTTAGACAGGTGACCAACACCGGGGAGCTGTTTTTT.

There are many counts of this clonotype. The chain combines TRBV9 with TRBJ2-3; D may be TRBD1 (5 bases). The CDR3 length is 15 residues. The germline gives CDR1 SGDLS, CDR2 YYNGEE. The ends were cut back, 3 bases at V and 1 base at J, with 12 bases in the middle. This CDR3 reads CASSADGHRTDTQYF. Written as DNA, the CDR3 is TGTGCCAGCAGCGCCGACGGACACCGCACAGATACGCAGTATTTT.

The chain is built from TRBV4-3 and TRBJ2-7; 8 nucleotides agree with TRBD2. The germline V gene encodes CDR1 LGHNA and CDR2 YSLEER. The CDR3 has 15 residues. Unmatched junction bases numbered 8, after V lost 4 bases and J lost 3 bases. The CDR3 here is CASSRSTSADYEQYF. For the CDR3, the DNA is TGCGCCAGCAGCCGGTCGACTAGCGCCGACTACGAGCAGTACTTC.

This clonotype showed up many times. The chain employs TRBV18 and TRBJ2-1; D perhaps matches TRBD1 (6 bases). This CDR3 comprises 15 residues. In germline, CDR1 is KGHSH, CDR2 LQKENI. V was pared by 3 bases and J by 0 bases, with 9 bases between. CDR3 bases: TGTGCCAGCTCACCGTTAGGGGGCTCCTACAATGAGCAGTTCTTC. Protein sequence: CASSPLGGSYNEQFF.

The rearrangement uses TRBV9 and TRBJ2-7; tentatively, D is TRBD1 (5 bases). The V gene lost 0 bases and the J gene lost 9 bases, with 16 bases spanning the gap. CDR3 size: 14 residues. In germline, CDR1 is SGDLS, CDR2 YYNGEE. CDR3 sequence reads: CASSVATDGDRQYF. CDR3 DNA: TGTGCCAGCAGCGTAGCTACGGATGGTGACAGGCAGTACTTC.

The genes are TRBV7-2 and TRBJ2-3, with 13 bases that match TRBD2. CDR3 length equals 18 residues. Germline-derived CDR1 and CDR2 are SGHTA and FQGNSA. V was pared by 5 bases and J by 1 base, with 9 bases of the junction left unmatched. Written as DNA, the CDR3 is TGTGCCAGCAGCCCTGGACGGACTAGCGGGAGCGGCACAGATACGCAGTATTTT. Protein product: CASSPGRTSGSGTDTQYF.